A single sample is the source of the 8 T cell receptor beta chains below, sequenced in a study of blood T cell repertoires in COVID-19. Repertoires were generated with immunoSEQ multiplex PCR, while TCRdb's copy carries only in-frame clones and drops some. This table has around 62,000 clones, roughly 90% appearing once. The sequenced sample consisted of peripheral blood. All receptors derive from a human donor in a cohort sampled during active COVID-19.

V gene TRBV6-6 combines with J gene TRBJ1-2; D is unclear. With 4 bases removed from V and 3 bases from J, the gap between germline ends came to 9 bases. Germline lookup yields CDR1 MNHNY and CDR2 SVGAGI (reference sequence). The CDR3 is 13 amino acids. The CDR3 DNA sequence: TGTGCCAGCAGTTCGGCGGGCGACTATGGCTACACCTTC. Its translation: CASSSAGDYGYTF.

This clone came up once. V is TRBV19 and J is TRBJ2-1; a weak D match, TRBD2 (5 bases). This CDR3 has 12 amino acids. Between the trimmed V and J ends, which lost 3 bases and 7 bases, there was a span of 7 bases. CDR1 and CDR2 (germline): LNHDA, SQIVND (reference sequence). The CDR3 DNA reads as TGTGCCAGTAGTATCGGGATAAATGAGCAGTTCTTC. Amino acids: CASSIGINEQFF. The entire variable domain, with the rest obtained from reference TRBV19 and TRBJ2-1, is as follows: DGGITQSPKYLFRKEGQNVTLSCEQNLNHDAMYWYRQDPGQGLRLIYYSQIVNDFQKGDIAEGYSVSREKKESFPLTVTSAQKNPTAFYLCASSIGINEQFFGPGTRLTVL.

The chain employs TRBV10-3 and TRBJ1-4, with 8 bases fitting TRBD1. Trimming at V came to 6 bases and at J to 3 bases, leaving 12 bases not matched to a gene. This CDR3 has 17 amino acids. Germline V gene data show CDR1 as ENHRY and CDR2 as SYGVKD. DNA of the CDR3: TGTGCCATCAGGGCAGGGGGCGAAAACTTCCCTAATGAAAAACTGTTTTTT. It translates to CAIRAGGENFPNEKLFF.

This clone was recorded once. This chain connects TRBV3-1 (or the pseudogene TRBV3-2) to TRBJ2-7, with D perhaps TRBD1 (6 bases). CDR3 size: 15 residues. V was pared by 0 bases and J by 3 bases, with 12 bases between. Germline V gene data show CDR1 as LGHDT and CDR2 as YNNKEL (reference sequence). CDR3 bases: TGTGCCAGCAGCCAAGACATGAGGGGGAGCTACGAGCAGTACTTC. Its translation: CASSQDMRGSYEQYF.

In its sample, this clone was seen a few times. J is TRBJ1-3 and V is TRBV10-1, with a possible D match to TRBD1 (6 bases). The ends were cut back, 7 bases at V and 2 bases at J, with 18 bases in the middle. The CDR3 has 16 residues. Germline V gene sequence: CDR1 WNHNN, CDR2 SYGVQD (reference sequence). Written as DNA, the CDR3 is TGCGCCAGCACCCTAGTTGGGGGCTCAACTGGAAACACCATATATTTT. The encoded protein is CASTLVGGSTGNTIYF.

V and J are TRBV29-1 and TRBJ1-3, with D possibly being TRBD1 (5 bases). This CDR3 contains 15 residues. V lost 4 bases to trimming and J lost 2 bases, with 15 bases between them. Germline-derived CDR1 and CDR2 are SQVTM and ANQGSEA. The chain's CDR3 is CSVGGLLGAGNTIYF. CDR3 DNA: TGCAGCGTTGGGGGACTCCTAGGCGCTGGAAACACCATATATTTT.

V and J are TRBV18 and TRBJ1-1, with D possibly matching TRBD1 (5 bases). CDR1 and CDR2 from the germline V gene are KGHSH and LQKENI. The V end was cut by 3 bases, the J end by 4 bases, with 15 bases between. The CDR3 covers 15 residues. The CDR3 DNA sequence: TGTGCCAGCTCACCGGTCGGGGGATTGGGCACTGAAGCTTTCTTT. Protein: CASSPVGGLGTEAFF.

V usage is TRBV3-1 (or the pseudogene TRBV3-2) and J usage is TRBJ1-4; 8 bases line up with TRBD1. The germline CDR1 and CDR2 sequences are LGHDT and YNNKEL (reference sequence). The CDR3 runs 17 residues. The V segment lost 6 bases and the J segment 6 bases; nucleotides outside the gene matches: 15. The CDR3 DNA reads TGTGCCAGCAGTCCCCTTACCGGACAGGGTGATGATGAAAAACTGTTTTTT. Translated, it gives CASSPLTGQGDDEKLFF.